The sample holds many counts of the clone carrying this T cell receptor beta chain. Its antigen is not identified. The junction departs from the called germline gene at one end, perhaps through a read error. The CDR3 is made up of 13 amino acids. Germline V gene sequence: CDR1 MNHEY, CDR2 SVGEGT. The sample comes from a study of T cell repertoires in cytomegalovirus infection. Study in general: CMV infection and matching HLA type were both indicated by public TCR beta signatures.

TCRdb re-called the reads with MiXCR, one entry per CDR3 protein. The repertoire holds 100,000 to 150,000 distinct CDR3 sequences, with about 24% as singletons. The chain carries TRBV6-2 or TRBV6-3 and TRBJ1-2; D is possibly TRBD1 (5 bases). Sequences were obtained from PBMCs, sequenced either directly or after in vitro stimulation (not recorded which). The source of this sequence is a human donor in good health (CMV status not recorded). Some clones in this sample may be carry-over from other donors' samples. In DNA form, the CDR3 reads TGTGCCAGCAGTGACTCAGGGAAGGCGGGCTACACCTTC. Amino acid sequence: CASSDSGKAGYTF.